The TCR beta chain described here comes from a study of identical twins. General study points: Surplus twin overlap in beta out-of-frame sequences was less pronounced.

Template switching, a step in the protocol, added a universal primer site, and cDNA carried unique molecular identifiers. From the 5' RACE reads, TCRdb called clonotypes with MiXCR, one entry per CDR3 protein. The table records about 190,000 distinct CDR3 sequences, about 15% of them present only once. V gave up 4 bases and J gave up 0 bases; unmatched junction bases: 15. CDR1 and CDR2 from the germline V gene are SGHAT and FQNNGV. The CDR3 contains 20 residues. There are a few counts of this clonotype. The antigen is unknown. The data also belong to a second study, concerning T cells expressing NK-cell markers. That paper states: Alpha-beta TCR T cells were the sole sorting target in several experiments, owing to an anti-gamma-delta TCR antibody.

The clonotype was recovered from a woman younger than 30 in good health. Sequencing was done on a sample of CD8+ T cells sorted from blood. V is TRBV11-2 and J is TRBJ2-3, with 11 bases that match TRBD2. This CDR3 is CASSSEYTGTSGTSTDTQYF. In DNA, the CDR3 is TGTGCCAGCAGCTCCGAGTATACCGGGACTAGCGGAACTAGCACAGATACGCAGTATTTT.